This T cell receptor (beta chain) was recovered during a study of OX40 agonist ivuxolimab in advanced cancers. Study summary: Patients were infused with ivuxolimab every 2 weeks at 0.01 to 10 mg/kg. Patients were under 90% male with ages roughly 23 to 79, mean 60.

Sequencing used immunoSEQ multiplex PCR; TCRdb keeps in-frame clones, though not all of them. The table lists tens of thousands of clones, roughly nine tenths of them singletons, with over 35% in the top ten. Exclusion of a patient followed from autoimmune disease history or systemic immunosuppression. The receptor was isolated from an adult with an advanced solid tumor such as melanoma, head and neck, liver or kidney cancer. Sequenced here: CD4+ or CD8+ T cells sorted from blood, sampled in a trial of the OX40 agonist ivuxolimab.

The CDR3 bases are TGTGCTAGTGGTTTGACGACCACCGAGGGGGCTCCCTACGAGCAGTACTTC. It translates to CASGLTTTEGAPYEQYF. V gene TRBV12-5 combines with J gene TRBJ2-7, with 7 bases matching TRBD1. Germline-derived CDR1 and CDR2 are LGHNT and FRNRAP. V dropped 2 bases and J dropped 2; count of bases not matched to a gene: 12. The length of the CDR3 is 17 residues.